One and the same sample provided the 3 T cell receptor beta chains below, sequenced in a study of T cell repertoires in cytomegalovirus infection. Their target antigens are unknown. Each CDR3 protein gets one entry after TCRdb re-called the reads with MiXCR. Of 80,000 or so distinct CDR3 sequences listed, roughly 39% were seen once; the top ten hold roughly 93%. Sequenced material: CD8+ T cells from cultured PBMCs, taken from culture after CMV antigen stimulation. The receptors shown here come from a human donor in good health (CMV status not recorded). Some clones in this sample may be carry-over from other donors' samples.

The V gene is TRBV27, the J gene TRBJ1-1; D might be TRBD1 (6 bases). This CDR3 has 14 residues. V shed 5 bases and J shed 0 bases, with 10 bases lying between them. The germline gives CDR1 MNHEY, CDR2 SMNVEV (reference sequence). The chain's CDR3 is CASSQWTVNTEAFF. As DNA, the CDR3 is TGTGCCAGCAGTCAATGGACAGTGAACACTGAAGCTTTCTTT.

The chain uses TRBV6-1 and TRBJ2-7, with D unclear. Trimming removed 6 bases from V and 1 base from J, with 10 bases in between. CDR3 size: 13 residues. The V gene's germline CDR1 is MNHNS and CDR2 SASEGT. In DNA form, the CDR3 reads TGTGCCAGCAGCCCCAGGACGTCCTACGAGCAGTACTTC. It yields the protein CASSPRTSYEQYF.

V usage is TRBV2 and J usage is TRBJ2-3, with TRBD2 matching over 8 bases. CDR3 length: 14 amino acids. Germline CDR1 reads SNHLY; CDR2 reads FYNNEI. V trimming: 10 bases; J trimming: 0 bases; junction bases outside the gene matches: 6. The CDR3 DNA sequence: TGTGCCACCCGACCGGGGGGGAGCACAGATACGCAGTATTTT. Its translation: CATRPGGSTDTQYF.